This entry concerns a single T cell receptor (beta chain). The sequenced template was cDNA made from the entire isolated RNA. Sequenced by immunoSEQ multiplex PCR; TCRdb stores in-frame clones only, minus some. The table includes under 150,000 clones, around 51% detected once. The V segment lost 0 bases and the J segment 8 bases; nucleotides outside the gene matches: 7. Germline assignment: CDR1 SGHRS and CDR2 YFSETQ. This CDR3 is 14 amino acids long. This record comes from a study of beta chain features in type 1 diabetes. The gene calls are TRBV5-1 and TRBJ1-2; 7 bases match TRBD1. The sequencing input was Tregs from blood. This TCR was recovered from a man in his late teens or twenties in good health. The CDR3 protein is CASSLGQGLGGYTF. The CDR3 DNA is TGCGCCAGCAGCTTGGGACAGGGCCTAGGCGGCTACACCTTC.